This TCR beta chain was identified in a study of T cells in Graves' hyperthyroidism and ophthalmopathy. Study results and limitations: Among thyroid clonotypes expanded above 0.001, most also appeared in blood.

Uncontrolled infection, other autoimmune disease, pregnancy or lactation led to exclusion. RNA transcripts gave rise to amplified TCR beta CDR3 regions. Carried out on the TCR CDR3, a first-round RT-PCR used the HTBI primer set. TCRdb used MiXCR to reprocess the multiplex PCR reads, holding one entry per CDR3 protein. Among 250,000 to 300,000 distinct CDR3 sequences, approximately 15% were seen once, and the ten largest hold roughly 8.2%. This CDR3 is built from 13 residues. V dropped 0 bases and J dropped 4 bases, with 4 bases sitting between them. Many counts were recorded for this clonotype. Its antigen is not known.

V usage is TRBV12-3 or TRBV12-4 and J usage is TRBJ1-5; D uncertain. Sequencing was carried out using blood. The receptor's source is a middle-aged woman with Graves' hyperthyroidism. The DNA of the CDR3 is TGTGCCAGCAGTTTAGCCGAAAATCAGCCCCAGCATTTT. Its translation is CASSLAENQPQHF.